The clone carrying this T cell receptor (beta chain) has only a few counts. Clones were read by immunoSEQ multiplex PCR, and TCRdb kept only the in-frame ones, dropping some. Of fewer than 130,000 clones listed, 87% are singletons. CDR1 and CDR2 from the germline V gene are SGHTA and FQGNSA. The CDR3 is made up of 13 amino acids. The V and J ends lost 2 bases and 7 bases respectively, with 9 bases between them. The record originates from a study of T cell responses to AZD1222 COVID-19 vaccine. This material consisted of peripheral blood, taken on day 0 of AZD1222 vaccination. V gene TRBV7-2 combines with J gene TRBJ1-5; D is unresolved. The clonotype comes from an adult in good health. Here the CDR3 reads CASSLSFGQPQHF. The CDR3 region has the DNA TGTGCCAGCAGCTTATCCTTCGGGCAGCCCCAGCATTTT.